Following are 25 T cell receptor beta chains from one sample sequenced in a study of T cell responses to AZD1222 COVID-19 vaccine. TCRdb's table, derived via immunoSEQ multiplex PCR, lists solely in-frame clones and lacks some. Of 150,000 to 200,000 clones in the sample, 92% are singletons; the top ten hold 1% to 1.5%. Specimen: peripheral blood, collected 28 days after the second AZD1222 dose. These receptors were obtained from an adult who received the AZD1222 COVID-19 vaccine.

The chain links TRBV29-1 to TRBJ1-2; D perhaps matches TRBD1 (5 bases). Germline V gives CDR1 SQVTM, CDR2 ANQGSEA. The V gene lost 5 bases and the J gene lost 8 bases, with 18 bases spanning the gap. The CDR3 extends over 13 amino acids. CDR3 in DNA: TGCAGCGTTAACCTCGGGGGGAATAGGGGCTACACCTTC. Residues: CSVNLGGNRGYTF.

The J gene is TRBJ2-2, the V gene TRBV27, with a weak D call TRBD1 (5 bases). The CDR3 contains 13 residues. Trimming cost V 7 bases and J 7 bases, with 13 bases left between them. CDR1 is MNHEY and CDR2 is SMNVEV in the germline V gene (reference sequence). The CDR3 is CASIAGPHGELFF. The CDR3 nucleotides read TGTGCCAGCATCGCAGGGCCTCACGGGGAGCTGTTTTTT.

The chain links TRBV19 to TRBJ2-5; D unresolved. Germline CDR1 is LNHDA and CDR2 is SQIVND (reference sequence). The V end was cut by 5 bases, the J end by 5 bases, with 9 bases between. CDR3 size: 12 residues. The CDR3 DNA follows: TGTGCCAGTAGTGTTGATTGGGAGACCCAGTACTTC. As protein: CASSVDWETQYF.

The gene calls are TRBV11-2 and TRBJ1-4, with D perhaps matching TRBD1 (6 bases). This CDR3 comprises 16 residues. Germline CDR1 and CDR2: SGHAT and FQNNGV. Deletions cut 5 bases from V and 8 bases from J, with 21 bases between. The CDR3 DNA is TGTGCCAGCAGCCCCATTGGGGGGCAGGAGGGGGAAAAACTGTTTTTT. Its protein product is CASSPIGGQEGEKLFF.

To note about this clone: Distinct nucleotide sequences in the sample also encode this CDR3. The J gene is TRBJ1-2, the V gene TRBV19, with D unclear. Deletions cut 0 bases from V and 2 bases from J, with 4 bases between. Germline V gene data show CDR1 as LNHDA and CDR2 as SQIVND (reference sequence). The CDR3 has 13 residues. The CDR3 DNA sequence: TGTGCCAGTAGTATAGACAGGAACTATGGCTACACCTTC. Protein: CASSIDRNYGYTF.

Turning to this clone: Sequence at one end of the junction differs from germline and may be a read error. This chain links TRBV7-7 with TRBJ2-5, with D possibly TRBD1 on 5 matching bases. In germline, CDR1 is SSHAT, CDR2 FNYEAQ (reference sequence). This CDR3 comprises 15 residues. Written as DNA, the CDR3 is TGTGCTAGCAGCTTATCTAGGGGTAGCCAAGAGACCCAGTACTTC. Translated, it gives CASSLSRGSQETQYF.

The V and J genes are TRBV6-6 and TRBJ1-4, with D possibly being TRBD1 (6 bases). V dropped 5 bases and J dropped 8 bases, with 6 bases sitting between them. The CDR3 contains 11 residues. Germline V gene sequence: CDR1 MNHNY, CDR2 SVGAGI (reference sequence). Here the CDR3 reads CASSRGEKLFF. DNA for the CDR3: TGTGCCAGCAGTAGGGGGGAAAAACTGTTTTTT.

The rearrangement links TRBV28 to TRBJ1-1; no reliable D call. Germline V CDR1 and CDR2: MDHEN, SYDVKM. This CDR3 is 14 amino acids long. The V end was cut by 6 bases, the J end by 0 bases, with 11 bases between. Here the CDR3 DNA reads TGTGCCAGCAGCCCCGATGGAGTGAACACTGAAGCTTTCTTT. Translating it yields CASSPDGVNTEAFF.

V gene TRBV5-1 combines with J gene TRBJ1-2; D remains ambiguous. The V end was cut by 0 bases, the J end by 4 bases, with 7 bases between. Germline V gene sequence: CDR1 SGHRS, CDR2 YFSETQ. This CDR3 is built from 13 residues. In DNA form, the CDR3 reads TGCGCCAGCAGCTTGGAAGGTACCTATGGCTACACCTTC. It specifies CASSLEGTYGYTF.

The V and J genes are TRBV19 and TRBJ2-5, with TRBD2 matching over 10 bases. Germline loops: CDR1 LNHDA, CDR2 SQIVND (reference sequence). The ends lost 1 base at V and 5 bases at J; junction bases unmatched: 16. This CDR3 spans 19 amino acids. The CDR3 reads CASSIALYFPQTSGETQYF. The CDR3 region has the DNA TGTGCCAGTAGTATAGCCCTTTATTTTCCGCAGACTAGCGGGGAGACCCAGTACTTC.

The rearrangement uses TRBV3-1 (or the pseudogene TRBV3-2) and TRBJ2-1, with D possibly being TRBD2 (5 bases). The CDR3 sequence is 13 residues long. Germline CDR1 and CDR2: LGHDT and YNNKEL (reference sequence). The germline V and J ends were trimmed by 3 bases and 8 bases, with 11 bases remaining between them. CDR3 loop: CASSQGLAHEQFF. CDR3 sequence (DNA): TGTGCCAGCAGCCAGGGTCTAGCACATGAGCAGTTCTTC.

The chain recombines TRBV7-3 with TRBJ2-7; D unresolved. Germline assignment: CDR1 SGHTA and CDR2 FQGTGA. V was cut by 4 bases and J by 3 bases, with 16 bases left in between. The CDR3 has 15 residues. The CDR3, as DNA: TGTGCCAGCAGCTCCACCCCCAGCTTATACTACGAGCAGTACTTC. Translation gives CASSSTPSLYYEQYF.

The table lists this clone with a few counts. The chain is built from TRBV5-8 and TRBJ1-2; 7 positions match TRBD1. This CDR3 comprises 17 residues. Germline V gene sequence: CDR1 SGHTS, CDR2 YDEGEE. With V trimmed by 3 bases and J by 8 bases, 19 bases remained unmatched. The CDR3 region is CASSSANLGTAIKGYTF. The DNA for the CDR3 is TGTGCCAGCAGCTCTGCTAACCTCGGGACAGCCATTAAGGGCTACACCTTC.

The rearrangement joins TRBV10-1 to TRBJ2-1; D is unresolved. CDR3 length: 12 amino acids. Trimming left V 3 bases short and J 7 bases short, with 7 bases between. CDR1 is WNHNN and CDR2 is SYGVQD in the germline V gene (reference sequence). The CDR3, as DNA: TGCGCCAGCAGTGATCGACCGAATGAGCAGTTCTTC. This translates into CASSDRPNEQFF.

The chain couples TRBV27 to TRBJ1-1; tentative D call: TRBD1 (6 bases). CDR3 size: 13 residues. The germline V and J ends were trimmed by 7 bases and 4 bases, with 13 bases remaining between them. The V gene's germline CDR1 is MNHEY and CDR2 SMNVEV (reference sequence). CDR3 sequence: CASKTGTITEAFF. The CDR3 coding sequence is TGTGCCAGCAAGACCGGGACAATCACTGAAGCTTTCTTT.

The rearrangement links TRBV5-8 to TRBJ1-1; 8 bases line up with TRBD1. Germline V lookup: CDR1 SGHTS, CDR2 YDEGEE. V was pared by 4 bases and J by 5 bases, with 7 bases of the junction left unmatched. The CDR3 is 14 amino acids. The CDR3 DNA reads TGTGCCAGCAGCCCTTCAGGGGGCAGGACTGAAGCTTTCTTT. Translation gives CASSPSGGRTEAFF.

The chain carries TRBV4-1 and TRBJ2-5, with TRBD1 matching over 7 bases. This CDR3 is 15 amino acids long. Germline V gene data show CDR1 as MGHRA and CDR2 as YSYEKL. The junction had 11 bases not matched to a gene; V was cut back by 5 bases and J by 5 bases. In nucleotides, the CDR3 is TGCGCCAGCAGCGCCTCCGGGACAGTGGGGGAGACCCAGTACTTC. This sequence encodes CASSASGTVGETQYF.

The chain carries TRBV27 and TRBJ1-6; 7 positions agree with TRBD1. V was clipped by 5 bases and J by 5 bases; unmatched bases: 12. Germline lookup yields CDR1 MNHEY and CDR2 SMNVEV (reference sequence). CDR3 length: 17 amino acids. The chain's CDR3 is CASSLRRGEVNNSPLHF. CDR3 coding DNA: TGTGCCAGCAGTCTGCGCAGGGGGGAGGTGAATAATTCACCCCTCCACTTT.

This chain uses TRBV4-1 with TRBJ1-1; D unresolved. Germline V gene lookup returns CDR1 MGHRA and CDR2 YSYEKL. Trimming took 0 bases from V and 3 from J, leaving 11 bases between them. The CDR3 spans 15 residues. The CDR3 reads CASSQDSIVYTEAFF. CDR3 nucleotide sequence: TGCGCCAGCAGCCAAGATAGTATTGTGTACACTGAAGCTTTCTTT.

The chain uses TRBV15 and TRBJ1-5; no reliable D call. V lost 5 bases and J 5 bases, leaving 25 bases between the germline ends. The germline gives CDR1 LNHNV, CDR2 YYDKDF (reference sequence). This CDR3 region has 18 residues. In DNA form, the CDR3 reads TGTGCCACCAGCGACTACCCCCGGGTTACCTCCTGGGATCAGCCCCAGCATTTT. Its protein is CATSDYPRVTSWDQPQHF.

The V gene is TRBV24-1, the J gene TRBJ2-2; tentative D call: TRBD2 (11 bases). The V end lost 7 bases, the J end lost 1 base, and 36 bases lay between the germline ends. The V gene's germline CDR1 is KGHDR and CDR2 SFDVKD. The CDR3 contains 23 residues. The CDR3 coding sequence is TGTGCCACCAGCGGAGGAGGGGACAGGGGTAAACTAGCGGGAGAACGGAACACCGGGGAGCTGTTTTTT. The encoded protein is CATSGGGDRGKLAGERNTGELFF.

The rearrangement joins TRBV7-2 to TRBJ1-1; 9 positions match TRBD1. Germline lookup yields CDR1 SGHTA and CDR2 FQGNSA. This CDR3 contains 12 residues. J lost 10 bases, V lost 5 bases, and 5 bases had no gene match. The DNA for the CDR3 is TGTGCCAGCAGCCTCGGGACAGGGCTAGCTTTCTTT. It codes for CASSLGTGLAFF.

The chain combines TRBV25-1 with TRBJ2-7; D is possibly TRBD1 (6 bases). The CDR3 sequence is 13 residues long. The V end was cut by 7 bases, the J end by 1 base, with 11 bases between. From germline, CDR1 is MGHDK and CDR2 SYGVNS. The DNA of the CDR3 is TGTGCCAGCACGGACAGAGGTTCCTACGAGCAGTACTTC. Its protein product is CASTDRGSYEQYF.

The chain links TRBV19 to TRBJ2-2, with a tentative D call TRBD2 (6 bases). V was shortened by 1 base and J by 6 bases, with 12 bases between the two germline ends. Per germline, CDR1 LNHDA and CDR2 SQIVND (reference sequence). This CDR3 is built from 15 residues. CDR3 in DNA: TGTGCCAGTAGTATAGTGGAGGGGTACGCCGGGGAGCTGTTTTTT. Translating it yields CASSIVEGYAGELFF.

The table lists this clone with a few counts. This chain links TRBV28 with TRBJ2-7; no definite D call. The V gene lost 2 bases and the J gene lost 6 bases, with 2 bases spanning the gap. Germline V gives CDR1 MDHEN, CDR2 SYDVKM. The CDR3 is 10 residues long. The CDR3 DNA sequence: TGTGCCAGCAGTTTACGCGAGCAGTACTTC. Amino acids: CASSLREQYF.